A single sample is the source of the 5 T cell receptor beta chains below, sequenced in a study of cytomegalovirus exposure and HLA in healthy donors. The study ran its PCR with 60 Vbeta and 13 Jbeta primers. Libraries were prepared by immunoSEQ multiplex PCR; TCRdb keeps only in-frame clonotypes and omits some of them. Here the sample spans around 100,000 clones, roughly four fifths being singletons. The sequencing sample was made of PBMCs. The receptors derive from a woman aged 18-29 years in good health and CMV-seropositive.

The rearrangement uses TRBV9 and TRBJ1-1; 11 bases are a match to TRBD1. The CDR3 is made up of 14 amino acids. CDR1 and CDR2 from the germline V gene are SGDLS and YYNGEE. The V gene end was trimmed by 5 bases and the J gene end by 4 bases; junction bases not matched to a gene: 4. CDR3 region: CASRGQGVGTEAFF. The CDR3 DNA reads as TGTGCCAGCAGGGGACAGGGGGTGGGCACTGAAGCTTTCTTT.

This chain connects TRBV5-1 to TRBJ2-7, with TRBD2 matching over 9 bases. Germline V gives CDR1 SGHRS, CDR2 YFSETQ. V shed 1 base, J shed 5 bases, and the junction held 4 bases outside the gene matches. CDR3 length: 14 amino acids. The CDR3 DNA follows: TGCGCCAGCAGCTTGCGGACTAGCGTCAACGAGCAGTACTTC. Its protein product is CASSLRTSVNEQYF.

The chain uses TRBV5-4 and TRBJ1-1, with D perhaps matching TRBD1 (5 bases). In germline, CDR1 is SGHNT, CDR2 YYREEE (reference sequence). Deletions cut 1 base from V and 5 bases from J, with 9 bases between. This CDR3 contains 13 residues. The CDR3 nucleotides are TGTGCCAGCAGCTTGCGGGACTGGACTGAAGCTTTCTTT. Amino acids: CASSLRDWTEAFF.

The V gene is TRBV28, the J gene TRBJ2-4, with TRBD1 as a possible D gene (6 bases). This CDR3 comprises 15 residues. Between the trimmed V and J ends, which lost 6 bases and 6 bases, there was a span of 18 bases. The V gene's germline CDR1 is MDHEN and CDR2 SYDVKM. CDR3 residues: CASSLTTGQVNIQYF. The CDR3 DNA follows: TGTGCCAGCAGCCTGACGACAGGTCAGGTAAACATTCAGTACTTC.

The chain recombines TRBV10-2 with TRBJ1-6; D is possibly TRBD1 (5 bases). Trimming took off 7 bases at V and 10 bases at J, with 17 bases between the two ends. CDR3 length: 14 residues. Germline CDR1 reads WSHSY; CDR2 reads SAAADI. The CDR3 spells CASTTILGGSPLHF. The CDR3 DNA reads as TGCGCCAGCACCACCATCCTCGGGGGGTCACCCCTCCACTTT.